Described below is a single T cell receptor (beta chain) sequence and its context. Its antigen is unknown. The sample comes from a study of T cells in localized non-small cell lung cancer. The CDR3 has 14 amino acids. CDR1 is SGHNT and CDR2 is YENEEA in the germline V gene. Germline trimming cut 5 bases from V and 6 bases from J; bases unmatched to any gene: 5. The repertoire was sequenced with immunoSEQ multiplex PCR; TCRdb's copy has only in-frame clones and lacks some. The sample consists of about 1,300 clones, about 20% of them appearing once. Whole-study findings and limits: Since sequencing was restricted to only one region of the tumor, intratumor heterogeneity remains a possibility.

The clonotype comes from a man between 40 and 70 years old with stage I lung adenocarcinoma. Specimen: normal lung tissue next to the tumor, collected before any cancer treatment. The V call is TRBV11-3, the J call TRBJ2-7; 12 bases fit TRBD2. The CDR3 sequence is CASSVGLAGFEQYF. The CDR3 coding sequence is TGTGCCAGCAGCGTAGGACTAGCGGGATTCGAGCAGTACTTC.